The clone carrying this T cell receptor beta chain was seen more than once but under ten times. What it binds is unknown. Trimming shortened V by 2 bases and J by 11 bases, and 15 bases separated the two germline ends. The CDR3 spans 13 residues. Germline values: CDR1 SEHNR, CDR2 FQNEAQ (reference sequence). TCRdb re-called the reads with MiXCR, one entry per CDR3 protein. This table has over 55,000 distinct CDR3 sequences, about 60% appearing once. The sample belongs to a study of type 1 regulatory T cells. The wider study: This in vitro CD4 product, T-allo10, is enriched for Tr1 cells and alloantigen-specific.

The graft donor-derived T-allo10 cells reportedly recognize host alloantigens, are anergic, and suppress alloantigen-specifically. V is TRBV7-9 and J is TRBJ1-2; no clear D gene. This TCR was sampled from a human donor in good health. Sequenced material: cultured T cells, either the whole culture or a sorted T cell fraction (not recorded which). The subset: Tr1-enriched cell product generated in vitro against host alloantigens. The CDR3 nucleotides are TGTGCCAGCAGCTTAAACGGGCCCGATGTGTACACCTTC. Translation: CASSLNGPDVYTF. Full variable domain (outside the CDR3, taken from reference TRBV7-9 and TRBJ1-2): DTGVSQNPRHKITKRGQNVTFRCDPISEHNRLYWYRQTLGQGPEFLTYFQNEAQLEKSRLLSDRFSAERPKGSFSTLEIQRTEQGDSAMYLCASSLNGPDVYTFGSGTRLTVV.